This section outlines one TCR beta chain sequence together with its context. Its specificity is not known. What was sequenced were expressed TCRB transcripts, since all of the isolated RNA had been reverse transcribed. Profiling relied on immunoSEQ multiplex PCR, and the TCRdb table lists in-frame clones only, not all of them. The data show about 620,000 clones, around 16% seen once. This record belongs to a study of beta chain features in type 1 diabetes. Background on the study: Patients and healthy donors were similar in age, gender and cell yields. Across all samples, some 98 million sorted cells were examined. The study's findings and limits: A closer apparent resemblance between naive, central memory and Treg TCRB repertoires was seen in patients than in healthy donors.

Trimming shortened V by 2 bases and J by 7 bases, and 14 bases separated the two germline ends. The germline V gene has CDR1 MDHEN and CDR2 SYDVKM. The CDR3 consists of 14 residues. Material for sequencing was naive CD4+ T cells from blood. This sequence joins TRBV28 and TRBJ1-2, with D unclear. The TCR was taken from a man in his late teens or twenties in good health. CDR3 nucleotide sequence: TGTGCCAGCAGTTTACCGCCAGGAGGGTTTGGCTACACCTTC. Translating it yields CASSLPPGGFGYTF.